The subject of this entry is one TCR beta chain. The antigen is not known. J lost 9 bases, V lost 7 bases, and 15 bases had no gene match. Per germline, CDR1 SQVTM and CDR2 ANQGSEA. This CDR3 spans 15 amino acids. TCRdb's table, derived via immunoSEQ multiplex PCR, lists solely in-frame clones and lacks some. The sample includes roughly 2.2 million clones, 85% to 95% of them seen just once. This sample was included in a study of shared clonotypes between healthy human individuals. Whole-study results and caveats: What rarefaction showed was incomplete sorted-subset sequencing despite large depth. The study generally estimated greater richness for naive than memory subsets.

V and J are TRBV29-1 and TRBJ2-1; 10 nucleotides match TRBD1. The sequence was collected from a man between 18 and 29 years old in good health. Some clones in this sample may be carry-over from other donors' samples. Sequencing was done on a sample of naive CD4+ T cells from PBMCs. The sample's subset: CD45RA+ positively selected. The CDR3 DNA reads TGCAGCGGAGGGGACCGGGACAGGGGAGGTGGTGAGCAGTTCTTC. This codes for CSGGDRDRGGGEQFF.